The 4 T cell receptor beta chains given below trace back to one sample, sequenced in a study of cytomegalovirus exposure and HLA in healthy donors. PCR used 60 Vbeta primers and 13 Jbeta primers. Some clones are missing from TCRdb's copy, which holds only in-frame ones; the method was immunoSEQ multiplex PCR. The sample lists some 150,000 clones, about 82% occurring once. The sequenced sample was PBMCs. The receptors were gathered from a female donor in good health and CMV-seronegative.

This clone was observed a single time. The CDR3 region is CASSFVTGGQRETQYF. The CDR3 nucleotides are TGTGCCAGCAGCTTCGTGACAGGGGGCCAAAGAGAGACCCAGTACTTC. This chain connects TRBV7-9 to TRBJ2-5; 10 nucleotides match TRBD1. Losses at the gene ends were 3 bases for V and 4 bases for J; bases not matched to a gene: 8. There are 16 residues in the CDR3. Germline CDR1 and CDR2: SEHNR and FQNEAQ (reference sequence).

This chain joins TRBV7-2 and TRBJ2-7, with 9 bases fitting TRBD1. CDR3 length: 14 residues. V was pared by 4 bases and J by 3 bases, with 4 bases of the junction left unmatched. Germline V gives CDR1 SGHTA, CDR2 FQGNSA. In DNA form, the CDR3 reads TGTGCCAGCAGCTCTCGACAGGGGGGCTACGAGCAGTACTTC. It codes for CASSSRQGGYEQYF.

The chain links TRBV11-1 to TRBJ1-2, with 7 positions matching TRBD1. V was clipped by 2 bases and J by 0 bases; unmatched bases: 6. This CDR3 has 16 amino acids. CDR1 is SGHAT, CDR2 FQDESV, per germline (reference sequence). CDR3 protein: CASSLTGAQSNYGYTF. DNA of the CDR3: TGTGCCAGCAGCTTAACAGGGGCCCAATCTAACTATGGCTACACCTTC. Full variable domain (outside the CDR3, taken from reference TRBV11-1 and TRBJ1-2): EAEVAQSPRYKITEKSQAVAFWCDPISGHATLYWYRQILGQGPELLVQFQDESVVDDSQLPKDRFSAERLKGVDSTLKIQPAELGDSAMYLCASSLTGAQSNYGYTFGSGTRLTVV.

This chain connects TRBV7-2 to TRBJ2-7, with D possibly being TRBD1 (6 bases). The germline V gene encodes CDR1 SGHTA and CDR2 FQGNSA. This CDR3 has 14 residues. The V and J ends lost 5 bases and 4 bases respectively, with 15 bases between them. As DNA, the CDR3 is TGTGCCAGCAGCACCCGCCAGGGGTTTTACGAGCAGTACTTC. It translates to CASSTRQGFYEQYF. Supplemented by reference TRBV7-2 and TRBJ2-7, the full variable domain reads GAGVSQSPSNKVTEKGKDVELRCDPISGHTALYWYRQSLGQGLEFLIYFQGNSAPDKSGLPSDRFSAERTGGSVSTLTIQRTQQEDSAVYLCASSTRQGFYEQYFGPGTRLTVT.